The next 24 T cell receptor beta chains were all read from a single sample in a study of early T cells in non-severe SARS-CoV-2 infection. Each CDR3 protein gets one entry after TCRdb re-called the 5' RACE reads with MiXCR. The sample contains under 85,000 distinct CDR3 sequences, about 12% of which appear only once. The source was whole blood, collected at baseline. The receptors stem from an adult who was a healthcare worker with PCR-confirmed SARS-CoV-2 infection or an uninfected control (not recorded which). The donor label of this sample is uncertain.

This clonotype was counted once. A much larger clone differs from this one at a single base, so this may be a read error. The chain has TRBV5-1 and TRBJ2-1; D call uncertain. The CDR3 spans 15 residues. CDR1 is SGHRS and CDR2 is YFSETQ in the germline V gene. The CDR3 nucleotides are TGCGCCAGCAGCTCAACGGGTCGGCCCTACAATCAGCAGTTCTTC. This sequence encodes CASSSTGRPYNQQFF.

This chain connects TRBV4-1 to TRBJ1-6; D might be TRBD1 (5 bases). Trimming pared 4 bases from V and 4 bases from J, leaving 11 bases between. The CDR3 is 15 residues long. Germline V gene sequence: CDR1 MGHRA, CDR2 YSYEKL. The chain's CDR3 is CASSPTDRYNSPLHF. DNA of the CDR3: TGCGCCAGCAGCCCAACTGACAGATATAATTCACCCCTCCACTTT.

The CDR3 spells CASNAGHGFTAYEQYF. DNA of the CDR3: TGCGCCAGCAATGCCGGCCACGGTTTCACGGCATACGAGCAGTACTTC. The V call is TRBV5-1, the J call TRBJ2-7; D remains ambiguous. V dropped 6 bases and J dropped 4 bases, with 23 bases sitting between them. The CDR3 covers 16 residues. CDR1 is SGHRS, CDR2 YFSETQ, per germline. The full variable domain, with the rest looked up from reference TRBV5-1 and TRBJ2-7, is KAGVTQTPRYLIKTRGQQVTLSCSPISGHRSVSWYQQTPGQGLQFLFEYFSETQRNKGNFPGRFSGRQFSNSRSEMNVSTLELGDSALYLCASNAGHGFTAYEQYFGPGTRLTVT.

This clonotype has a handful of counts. The CDR3 region has the DNA TGTGCCAGCAGATGGAGGGTGGGGGCCACGAACACTGAAGCTTTCTTT. This gives the protein CASRWRVGATNTEAFF. The chain uses TRBV7-9 and TRBJ1-1, with D tentatively TRBD1 (6 bases). Trimming cost V 6 bases and J 1 base, with 18 bases left between them. The CDR3 sequence is 16 residues long. Germline CDR1 and CDR2: SEHNR and FQNEAQ (reference sequence). Full variable domain (rest looked up from reference TRBV7-9 and TRBJ1-1): DTGVSQNPRHKITKRGQNVTFRCDPISEHNRLYWYRQTLGQGPEFLTYFQNEAQLEKSRLLSDRFSAERPKGSFSTLEIQRTEQGDSAMYLCASRWRVGATNTEAFFGQGTRLTVV.

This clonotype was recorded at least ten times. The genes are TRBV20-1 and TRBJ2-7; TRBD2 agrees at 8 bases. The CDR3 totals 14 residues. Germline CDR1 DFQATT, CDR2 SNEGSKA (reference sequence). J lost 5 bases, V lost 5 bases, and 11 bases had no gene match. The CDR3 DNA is TGCAGTGCTCTGATACGGGGGGGGCAGGACGAGCAGTACTTC. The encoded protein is CSALIRGGQDEQYF.

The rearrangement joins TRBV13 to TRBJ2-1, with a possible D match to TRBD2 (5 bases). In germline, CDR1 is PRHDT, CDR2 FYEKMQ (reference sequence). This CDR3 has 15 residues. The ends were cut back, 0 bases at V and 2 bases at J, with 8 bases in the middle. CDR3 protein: CASSLGRGTYNEQFF. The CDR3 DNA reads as TGTGCCAGCAGCTTAGGTCGGGGAACCTACAATGAGCAGTTCTTC.

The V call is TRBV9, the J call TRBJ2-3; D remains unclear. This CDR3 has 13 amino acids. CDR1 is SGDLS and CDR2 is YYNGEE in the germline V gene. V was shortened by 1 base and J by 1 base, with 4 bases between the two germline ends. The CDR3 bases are TGTGCCAGCAGCGTACTTCGCACAGATACGCAGTATTTT. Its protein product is CASSVLRTDTQYF. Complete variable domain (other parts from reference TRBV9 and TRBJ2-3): DSGVTQTPKHLITATGQRVTLRCSPRSGDLSVYWYQQSLDQGLQFLIQYYNGEERAKGNILERFSAQQFPDLHSELNLSSLELGDSALYFCASSVLRTDTQYFGPGTRLTVL.

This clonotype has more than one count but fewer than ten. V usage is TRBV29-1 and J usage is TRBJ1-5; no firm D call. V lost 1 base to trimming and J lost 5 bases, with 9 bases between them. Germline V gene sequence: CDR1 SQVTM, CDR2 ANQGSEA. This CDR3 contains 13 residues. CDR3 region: CSVEVQADQPQHF. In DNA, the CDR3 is TGCAGCGTTGAAGTTCAGGCAGATCAGCCCCAGCATTTT.

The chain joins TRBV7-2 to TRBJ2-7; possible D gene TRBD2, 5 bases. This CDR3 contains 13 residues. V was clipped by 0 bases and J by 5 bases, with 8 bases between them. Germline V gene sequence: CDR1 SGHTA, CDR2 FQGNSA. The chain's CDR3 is CASSLARRDEQYF. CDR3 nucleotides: TGTGCCAGCAGCTTAGCTCGGCGGGACGAGCAGTACTTC.

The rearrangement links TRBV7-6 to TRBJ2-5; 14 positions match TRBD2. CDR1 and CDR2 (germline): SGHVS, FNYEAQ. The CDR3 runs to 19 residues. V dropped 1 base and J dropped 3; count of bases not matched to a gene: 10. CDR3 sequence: CASSLVRYGGLAGEETQYF. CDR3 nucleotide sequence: TGTGCCAGCAGCTTAGTTCGGTATGGGGGACTAGCGGGAGAAGAGACCCAGTACTTC. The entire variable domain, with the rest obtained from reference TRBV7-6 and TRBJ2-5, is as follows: GAGVSQSPRYKVTKRGQDVALRCDPISGHVSLYWYRQALGQGPEFLTYFNYEAQQDKSGLPNDRFSAERPEGSISTLTIQRTEQRDSAMYRCASSLVRYGGLAGEETQYFGPGTRLLVL.

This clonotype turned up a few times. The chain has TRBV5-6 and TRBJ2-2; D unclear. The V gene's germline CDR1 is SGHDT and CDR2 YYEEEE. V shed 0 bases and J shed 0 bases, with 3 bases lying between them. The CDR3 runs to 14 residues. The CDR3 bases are TGTGCCAGCAGCTTGGGGCCGAACACCGGGGAGCTGTTTTTT. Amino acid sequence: CASSLGPNTGELFF.

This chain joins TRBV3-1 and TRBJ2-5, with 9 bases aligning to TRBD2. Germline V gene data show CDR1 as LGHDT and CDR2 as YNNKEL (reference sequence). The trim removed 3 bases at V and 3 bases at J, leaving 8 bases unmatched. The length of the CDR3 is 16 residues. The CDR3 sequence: CASSHFGGRDEETQYF. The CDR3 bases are TGTGCCAGCAGCCACTTTGGCGGGAGGGACGAAGAGACCCAGTACTTC.

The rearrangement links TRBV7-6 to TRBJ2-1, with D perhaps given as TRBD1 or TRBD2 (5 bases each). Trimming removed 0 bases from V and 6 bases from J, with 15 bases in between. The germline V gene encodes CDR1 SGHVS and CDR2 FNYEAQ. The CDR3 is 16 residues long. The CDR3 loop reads CASSLAGTLNGNEQFF. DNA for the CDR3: TGTGCCAGCAGCTTAGCCGGGACGCTGAACGGCAATGAGCAGTTCTTC.

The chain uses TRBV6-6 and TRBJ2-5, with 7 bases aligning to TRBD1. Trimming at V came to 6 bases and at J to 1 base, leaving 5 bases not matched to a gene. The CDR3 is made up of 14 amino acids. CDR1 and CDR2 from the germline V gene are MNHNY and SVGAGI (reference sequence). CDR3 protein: CASSNAGGQETQYF. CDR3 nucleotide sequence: TGTGCCAGCAGCAACGCAGGGGGCCAAGAGACCCAGTACTTC.

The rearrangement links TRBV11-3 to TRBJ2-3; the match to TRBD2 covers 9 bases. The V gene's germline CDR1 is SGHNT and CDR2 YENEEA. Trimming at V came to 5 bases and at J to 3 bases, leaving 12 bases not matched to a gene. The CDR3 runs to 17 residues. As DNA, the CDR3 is TGTGCCAGCAGCCCGCCGGGGATAACTAGCGGGACAGATACGCAGTATTTT. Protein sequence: CASSPPGITSGTDTQYF.

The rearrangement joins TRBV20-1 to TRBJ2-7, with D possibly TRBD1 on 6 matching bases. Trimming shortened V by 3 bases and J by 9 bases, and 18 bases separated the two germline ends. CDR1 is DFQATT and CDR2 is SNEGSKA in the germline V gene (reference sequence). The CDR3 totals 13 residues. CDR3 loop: CSASFTGSRGQYF. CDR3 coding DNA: TGCAGTGCTAGTTTCACAGGATCCAGGGGGCAGTACTTC.

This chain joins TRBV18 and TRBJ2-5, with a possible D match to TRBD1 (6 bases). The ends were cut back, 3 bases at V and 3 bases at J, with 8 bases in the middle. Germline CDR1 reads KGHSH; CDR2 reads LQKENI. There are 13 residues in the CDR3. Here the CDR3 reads CASSPRTEETQYF. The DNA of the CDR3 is TGTGCCAGCTCACCGCGGACAGAAGAGACCCAGTACTTC.

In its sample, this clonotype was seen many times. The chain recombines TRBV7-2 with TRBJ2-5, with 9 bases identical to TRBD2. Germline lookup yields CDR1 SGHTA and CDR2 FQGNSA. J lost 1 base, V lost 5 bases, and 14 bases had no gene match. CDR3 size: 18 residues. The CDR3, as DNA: TGTGCCAGCAGCATCGGGACTAGCAAAGGGGGCACCCAAGAGACCCAGTACTTC. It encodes CASSIGTSKGGTQETQYF.

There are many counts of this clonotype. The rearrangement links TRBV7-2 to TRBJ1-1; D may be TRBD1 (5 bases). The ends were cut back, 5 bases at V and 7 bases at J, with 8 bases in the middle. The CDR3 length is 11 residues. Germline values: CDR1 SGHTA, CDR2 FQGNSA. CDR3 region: CASSPRVEAFF. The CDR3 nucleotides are TGTGCCAGCAGCCCCAGGGTTGAAGCTTTCTTT.

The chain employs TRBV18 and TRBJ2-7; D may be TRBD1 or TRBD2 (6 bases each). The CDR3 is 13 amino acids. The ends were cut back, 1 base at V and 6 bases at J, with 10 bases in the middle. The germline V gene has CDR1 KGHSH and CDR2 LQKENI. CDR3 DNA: TGTGCCAGCTCACCACTACAGGGAGGCGAGCAGTACTTC. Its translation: CASSPLQGGEQYF.

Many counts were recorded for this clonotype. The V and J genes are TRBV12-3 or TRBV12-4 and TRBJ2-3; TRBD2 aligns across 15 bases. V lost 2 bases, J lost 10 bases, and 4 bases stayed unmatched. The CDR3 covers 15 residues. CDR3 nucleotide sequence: TGTGCCAGCAGTTTAAGGACTAGCGGGGGGGCCGCGCAGTATTTT. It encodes CASSLRTSGGAAQYF.

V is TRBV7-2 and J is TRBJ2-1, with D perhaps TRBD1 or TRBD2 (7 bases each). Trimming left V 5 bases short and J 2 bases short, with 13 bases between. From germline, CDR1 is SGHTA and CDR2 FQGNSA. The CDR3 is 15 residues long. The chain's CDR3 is CASSPQGGAYNEQFF. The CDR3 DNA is TGTGCCAGCAGCCCCCAGGGGGGGGCCTACAATGAGCAGTTCTTC.

The CDR3 region is CASSGGSGLAEDQETQYF. The CDR3 DNA follows: TGCGCCAGCAGCGGCGGCTCGGGACTAGCGGAGGACCAAGAGACCCAGTACTTC. The rearrangement links TRBV5-1 to TRBJ2-5, with 11 bases that match TRBD2. Losses at the gene ends were 4 bases for V and 0 bases for J; bases not matched to a gene: 11. This CDR3 has 18 residues. In germline, CDR1 is SGHRS, CDR2 YFSETQ.

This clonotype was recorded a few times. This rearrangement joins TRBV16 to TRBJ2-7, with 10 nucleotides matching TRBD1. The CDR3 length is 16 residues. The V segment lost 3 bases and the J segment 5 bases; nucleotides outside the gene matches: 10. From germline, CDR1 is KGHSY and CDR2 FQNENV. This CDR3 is CASSHSIGDRGNEQYF. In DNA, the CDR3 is TGTGCCAGCAGCCACAGCATCGGGGACAGGGGAAACGAGCAGTACTTC.